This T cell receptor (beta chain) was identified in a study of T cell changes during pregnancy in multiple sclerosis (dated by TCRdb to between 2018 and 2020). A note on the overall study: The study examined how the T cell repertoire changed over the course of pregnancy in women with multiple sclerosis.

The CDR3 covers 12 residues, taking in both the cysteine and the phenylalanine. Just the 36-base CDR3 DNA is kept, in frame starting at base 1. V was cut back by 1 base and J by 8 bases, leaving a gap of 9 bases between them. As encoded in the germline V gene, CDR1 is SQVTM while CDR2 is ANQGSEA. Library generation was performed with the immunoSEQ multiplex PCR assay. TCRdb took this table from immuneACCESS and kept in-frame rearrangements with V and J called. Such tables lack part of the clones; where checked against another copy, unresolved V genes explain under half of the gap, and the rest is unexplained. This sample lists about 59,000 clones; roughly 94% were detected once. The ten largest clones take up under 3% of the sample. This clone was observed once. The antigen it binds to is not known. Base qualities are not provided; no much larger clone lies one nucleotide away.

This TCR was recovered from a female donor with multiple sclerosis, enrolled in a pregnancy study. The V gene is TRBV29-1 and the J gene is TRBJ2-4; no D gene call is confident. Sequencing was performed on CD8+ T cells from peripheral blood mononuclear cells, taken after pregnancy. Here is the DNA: TGCAGCGTTGAAGTGCCAGTGGACATTCAGTACTTC. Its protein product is CSVEVPVDIQYF.